The clone carrying this TCR beta chain was detected ten times or more. The diagnosis was founded upon clinical symptoms, serum thyroxine, TRAb, thyroid ultrasound and orbital computed tomography. The sequenced template was RNA, covering the TCR beta CDR3 region. Second-round multiplex PCR came after first-round RT-PCR with HTBI primers. MiXCR, applied by TCRdb to the multiplex PCR reads, yields one record per CDR3 protein. The repertoire includes roughly 230,000 distinct CDR3 sequences, 20% to 25% of them detected once, and approximately 39% sits in the top ten. This specimen comes from a study of Graves' ophthalmopathy and Graves' hyperthyroidism. For the study at large: Pretreatment peripheral blood was obtained at initial diagnosis.

V lost 6 bases and J 4 bases, leaving 22 bases between the germline ends. Germline lookup yields CDR1 DFQATT and CDR2 SNEGSKA (reference sequence). This CDR3 region has 15 residues. The origin of this receptor is a woman aged 50 to 60 with Graves' ophthalmopathy. The chain joins TRBV20-1 to TRBJ2-7, with D tentatively TRBD1 or TRBD2 (5 bases each). The sequencing sample was made of peripheral blood. This CDR3 is CSATRRDAGRYEQYF. In nucleotides, the CDR3 is TGCAGTGCGACCCGCCGGGACGCGGGCAGGTACGAGCAGTACTTC.